The clone carrying this T cell receptor (beta chain) was seen once. CD8+ and CD4+ T cells circulating in blood were sequenced for TCR beta. The multiple sclerosis controls, all treatment-naive patients, had relapsing-remitting disease that was stable or active. FACS was used to enrich TEMRA cells, whereas the CD8+ and CD4+ T cells were obtained by negative isolation. Roughly 0.45 to 1 ug RNA was reverse transcribed with random hexamers. Amplification of TCR beta CDR3 was carried out by immunoSEQ multiplex PCR, which covered 54 Vbeta and 13 Jbeta segments. TCRdb called the immunoSEQ multiplex PCR reads again in MiXCR, with one record for every CDR3 protein. Counted here are under 200,000 distinct CDR3 sequences, 95% occurring once; the ten biggest clones make up roughly 0.16%. This entry is derived from a study of CD8 T cells in Susac syndrome. This clonotype was obtained from a human donor with multiple sclerosis. The sequenced sample was CD8+ T cells from PBMCs.

The DNA for the CDR3 is TGTGCCAGCAGCAAAAGCAAGGGGAATAGCAATCAGCCCCAGCATTTT. It specifies CASSKSKGNSNQPQHF. V and J are TRBV21-1 and TRBJ1-5; whether TRBD1, the table's D call, matches the DNA was not checked. TRBV21-1 represents a pseudogene. The CDR3 covers 16 residues.